The clone carrying this T cell receptor beta chain was seen repeatedly, ten times or more. Its antigen remains unidentified. This entry comes from a study of T-cell reconstitution after alpha-beta-depleted transplantation in children. This CDR3 has 13 amino acids. V was cut by 1 base and J by 0 bases, with 6 bases left in between. Germline CDR1 reads DFQATT; CDR2 reads SNEGSKA (reference sequence). Study-wide findings and caveats: In patients about two months after transplant, alpha-beta T cells reportedly arose from several hundred expanded graft clones. Surviving recipient T cells and thymic progenitors underlay high day-60 TCRbeta diversity in some patients. Newly generated T cells supplied most T-cell counts and diversity one year post-transplant.

It was with unique molecular identifiers that the TCRbeta library was prepared. Using its own MiXCR run on the PCR reads, TCRdb lists one record per CDR3 protein. Of about 48,000 distinct CDR3 sequences in the sample, 5.5% to 7.5% were seen once. The V and J genes are TRBV20-1 and TRBJ1-1, with D unresolved. The origin of this receptor is a female patient aged 2 to 10 who had a stem cell transplant for aplastic anemia, so the T cells may come from the graft donor. The sample in question was PBMCs, mostly from graft donor cells, obtained 60 days after TCRalphabeta/CD19-depleted stem cell transplant. CDR3 region: CSARGSMNTEAFF. The CDR3, as DNA: TGCAGTGCTAGAGGATCTATGAACACTGAAGCTTTCTTT.